This T cell receptor (beta chain) was sequenced during a study of T-cell memory formation after mild COVID-19. The overall study: TCR clusters were mostly donor specific.

CDR1 and CDR2 from the germline V gene are MGHRA and YSYEKL. The CDR3 contains 15 residues. Deletions cut 1 base from V and 5 bases from J, with 13 bases between. General study points: CD4/CD8 balance characterized clones contracting day 15 to 85, and CD4+ skew characterized later expanders. In second-wave clones peaking day 37, SARS-CoV-2 specificity remained unconfirmed.

From 5'RACE with constant-segment primers came TCR alpha and TCR beta cDNA libraries that carried sample barcodes and UMIs. TCRdb re-derived calls from the 5' RACE reads in MiXCR, one entry per CDR3 protein. The sample has roughly 560,000 distinct CDR3 sequences; roughly 20% are singletons. A note on this clonotype: The antigen is undetermined.

This clonotype originated in an adult woman who had mild COVID-19 (a few samples of this study predate the infection). Cell type and time point are not known. Sequencing was done on a sample of PBMCs or a T cell subset sorted from them (not recorded which). The rearrangement joins TRBV4-1 to TRBJ2-3; D is tentatively TRBD1 or TRBD2 (6 bases each). CDR3 residues: CASSQGTGAVDTQYF. CDR3 nucleotide sequence: TGCGCCAGCAGCCAAGGCACGGGGGCGGTAGATACGCAGTATTTT.